A single sample gave rise to the 5 T cell receptor beta chains below, sequenced in a study of blood T cell repertoires in COVID-19. TCRdb's copy holds only in-frame clones and misses some; the assay was immunoSEQ multiplex PCR. The sample shows under 200,000 clones, approximately 86% of them seen only once. Sequencing was performed on PBMCs or T cells enriched from blood (not recorded which). Receptors originate from a woman aged 60-75 years with acute COVID-19.

This clone was detected once. The chain recombines TRBV3-1 (or the pseudogene TRBV3-2) with TRBJ2-7, with 7 bases identical to TRBD2. The V gene end was trimmed by 1 base and the J gene end by 2 bases; junction bases not matched to a gene: 8. The CDR3 runs to 16 residues. In germline, CDR1 is LGHDT, CDR2 YNNKEL (reference sequence). CDR3 region: CASSQGLALGPYEQYV. For the CDR3, the DNA is TGTGCCAGCAGCCAAGGACTAGCCTTGGGCCCCTACGAGCAGTACGTC.

The V gene is TRBV6-2 or TRBV6-3, the J gene TRBJ1-1, with D hard to call. In germline, CDR1 is MNHEY, CDR2 SVGEGT. Trimming left V 0 bases short and J 2 bases short, with 4 bases between. CDR3 length equals 13 residues. The CDR3, as DNA: TGTGCCAGCAGTTACTCACTAAACACTGAAGCTTTCTTT. Amino acids: CASSYSLNTEAFF.

This clone was seen once. This chain joins TRBV6-2 or TRBV6-3 and TRBJ2-1, with TRBD1 as a possible D gene (6 bases). This CDR3 has 16 residues. The V end was cut by 5 bases, the J end by 7 bases, with 21 bases between. Germline CDR1 reads MNHEY; CDR2 reads SVGEGT. The CDR3 DNA follows: TGTGCCAGCAGTAGGGGGACGTGGGGCACCCGAAATGAGCAGTTCTTC. It is translated as CASSRGTWGTRNEQFF.

The chain uses TRBV5-4 and TRBJ2-5; 14 bases are shared with TRBD2. The V gene's germline CDR1 is SGHNT and CDR2 YYREEE (reference sequence). V dropped 3 bases and J dropped 5; count of bases not matched to a gene: 9. This CDR3 spans 17 amino acids. The CDR3 DNA reads as TGTGCCAGCAGCTCCCGACTAGCGGGAGGGCCTGGGGAGACCCAGTACTTC. Protein: CASSSRLAGGPGETQYF.

This chain links TRBV29-1 with TRBJ1-1, with a tentative D call TRBD1 (5 bases). The CDR3 is 10 amino acids. V lost 8 bases and J 5 bases, leaving 9 bases between the germline ends. Per germline, CDR1 SQVTM and CDR2 ANQGSEA. The CDR3 region has the DNA TGCAGCTGGGGGGGGACTGAAGCTTTCTTT. This codes for CSWGGTEAFF.